This record covers a single T cell receptor beta chain. These data come from a study of cytomegalovirus exposure and HLA in healthy donors. The data were produced by immunoSEQ multiplex PCR, yet TCRdb's version contains in-frame clones alone and is incomplete. Of about 360,000 clones listed, roughly 85% are singletons. What was sequenced was PBMCs. The clonotype was recovered from a young woman in good health and CMV-seronegative.

In DNA, the CDR3 is TGTGCCAGCAGTTACGATACAGGGCACTATGGCTACACCTTC. It yields the protein CASSYDTGHYGYTF. The chain links TRBV6-6 to TRBJ1-2, with a weak D call TRBD1 (6 bases). The CDR3 runs 14 residues. The V gene lost 2 bases and the J gene lost 3 bases, with 10 bases spanning the gap. Germline V CDR1 and CDR2: MNHNY, SVGAGI (reference sequence).